Below, 4 T cell receptor beta chains from the same sample are listed, as sequenced in a study of cytomegalovirus exposure and HLA in healthy donors. The PCR employed 60 Vbeta primers together with 13 Jbeta primers. Some clones are missing from TCRdb's copy, which holds only in-frame ones; the method was immunoSEQ multiplex PCR. The repertoire includes 150,000 or so clones, 65% to 90% of them detected once, and approximately 6.5% sits in the top ten. Sequencing was carried out using PBMCs. These receptor sequences come from a man aged 50 to 60 in good health and CMV-seropositive.

The chain recombines TRBV7-9 with TRBJ2-7; D is unclear. V lost 8 bases, J lost 0 bases, and 14 bases lay in between. The CDR3 is made up of 14 amino acids. Germline V lookup: CDR1 SEHNR, CDR2 FQNEAQ (reference sequence). The CDR3 spells CASAPSGNSYEQYF. CDR3 nucleotide sequence: TGTGCCAGCGCCCCATCAGGAAACTCCTACGAGCAGTACTTC.

The V call is TRBV27, the J call TRBJ1-2; 9 bases align to TRBD1. Unmatched junction bases numbered 7, after V lost 7 bases and J lost 4 bases. The CDR3 runs 14 residues. Germline assignment: CDR1 MNHEY and CDR2 SMNVEV (reference sequence). The CDR3, as DNA: TGTGCCAGCAAATTACAGGGGGCGACCTATGGCTACACCTTC. Translating it yields CASKLQGATYGYTF.

The V call is TRBV18, the J call TRBJ2-3; 8 bases are a match to TRBD2. The CDR3 runs to 16 residues. The ends lost 4 bases at V and 5 bases at J; junction bases unmatched: 11. Germline CDR1 KGHSH, CDR2 LQKENI. CDR3 nucleotide sequence: TGTGCCAGCTCACGGGCCGACGGGGGGGTCGGAGATACGCAGTATTTT. Amino acids: CASSRADGGVGDTQYF.

CDR3 amino acids: CASSLGRSGFYEKLFF. The CDR3 region has the DNA TGTGCCAGCAGCTTAGGGCGCTCGGGGTTTTATGAAAAACTGTTTTTT. This rearrangement joins TRBV7-9 to TRBJ1-4; D is ambiguous. Per germline, CDR1 SEHNR and CDR2 FQNEAQ (reference sequence). The CDR3 is 16 residues long. The V end lost 1 base, the J end lost 6 bases, and 15 bases lay between the germline ends. Drawing the rest from reference TRBV7-9 and TRBJ1-4, the complete variable domain is DTGVSQNPRHKITKRGQNVTFRCDPISEHNRLYWYRQTLGQGPEFLTYFQNEAQLEKSRLLSDRFSAERPKGSFSTLEIQRTEQGDSAMYLCASSLGRSGFYEKLFFGSGTQLSVL.